What follows describes a single T cell receptor (beta chain). Its specificity is unknown. This sample stems from a study of cytotoxic CD8 clonotypes in ibrutinib-treated CLL. Whole-study context: The average sample held approximately 240,000 productive templates and 75,000 to 100,000 productive rearrangements.

Regarding the study as a whole: Against age-matched healthy donors, baseline clonality ran higher and tracked circulating CD8+ T-cell counts. Sustained-remission and progressing patients had unequal sampling times. Public clonotypes, rarely seen, contracted or held steady on treatment.

V lost 3 bases and J 4 bases, leaving 19 bases between the germline ends. Germline lookup yields CDR1 SGHRS and CDR2 YFSETQ. This CDR3 comprises 17 residues. Generated by immunoSEQ multiplex PCR, the TCRdb table keeps only in-frame clones and is missing some. The sample carries 45,000 to 65,000 clones, approximately 82% recorded once. V and J are TRBV5-1 and TRBJ2-2; D call uncertain. The TCR comes from a human donor with chronic lymphocytic leukemia. Material: PBMCs, obtained after 24 months of ibrutinib treatment. The CDR3 here is CASSSSPLGPLTGELFF. CDR3 bases: TGCGCCAGCAGCTCCTCCCCCTTGGGCCCACTCACCGGGGAGCTGTTTTTT.